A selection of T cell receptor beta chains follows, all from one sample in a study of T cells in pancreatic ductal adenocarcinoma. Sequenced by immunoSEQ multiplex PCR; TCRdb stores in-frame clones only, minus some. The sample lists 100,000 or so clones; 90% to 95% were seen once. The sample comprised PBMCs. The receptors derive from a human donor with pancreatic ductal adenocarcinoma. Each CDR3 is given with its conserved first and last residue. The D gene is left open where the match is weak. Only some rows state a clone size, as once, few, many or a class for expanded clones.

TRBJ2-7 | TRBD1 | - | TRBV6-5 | TGTGCCAGCAGTTACTCAACGACAGGGGCCCCCTACGAGCAGTACTTC | CASSYSTTGAPYEQYF
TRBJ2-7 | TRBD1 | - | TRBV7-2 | TGTGCCAGCAGCCTAGGGGGCGACGAGCAGTACTTC | CASSLGGDEQYF
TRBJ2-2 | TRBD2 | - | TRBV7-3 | TGTGCCAGCAGTAGCGGGAGTTATACCGGGGAGCTGTTTTTT | CASSSGSYTGELFF
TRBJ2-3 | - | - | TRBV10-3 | TGTGCCATCAGTGATCGGGGCGGGAACGCAGATACGCAGTATTTT | CAISDRGGNADTQYF
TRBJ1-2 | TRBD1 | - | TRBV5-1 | TGCGCCAGCAGCTCAGCCCCCGGGACAGGGAACTATGGCTACACCTTC | CASSSAPGTGNYGYTF
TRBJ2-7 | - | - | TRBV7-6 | TGTGCCAGCAGCCAACAGGGTGGGTCGGGTTCCCCGTTCTTCTACGAGCAGTACTTC | CASSQQGGSGSPFFYEQYF
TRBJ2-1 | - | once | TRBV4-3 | TGCGCCAGCAGCCTCGGAGAGTACAATGAGCAGTTCTTC | CASSLGEYNEQFF
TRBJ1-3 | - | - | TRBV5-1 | TGCGCCAGCAGCCCCCCCACCGAGGCCTCTGGAAACACCATATATTTT | CASSPPTEASGNTIYF
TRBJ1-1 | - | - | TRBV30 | TGTGCCTGGACCCTAGGGGTGAACACTGAAGCTTTCTTT | CAWTLGVNTEAFF
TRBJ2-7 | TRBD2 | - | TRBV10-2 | TGCGCCAGCAGAGCCGGGACTAGCTACGAGCAGTACTTC | CASRAGTSYEQYF
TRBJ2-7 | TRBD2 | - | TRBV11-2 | TGTGCCAGCAGCTTGGGACTAACCCGCGAGCAGTACTTC | CASSLGLTREQYF
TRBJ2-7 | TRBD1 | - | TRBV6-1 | TGTGCCAGCAGTCCAGGGGGCTACGAGCAGTACTTC | CASSPGGYEQYF
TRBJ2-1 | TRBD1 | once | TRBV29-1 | TGCAGCGTTGAGGTAGGACAGGGACCGTTTCAGCATGGCAATGAGCAGTTCTTC | CSVEVGQGPFQHGNEQFF
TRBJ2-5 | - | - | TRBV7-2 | TGTGCCAGCAGCTTAAGAGGGGAGACCCAGTACTTC | CASSLRGETQYF
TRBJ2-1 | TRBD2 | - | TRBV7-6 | TGTGCCAGCAGCTTAGCAGCGGGAGGGCCAGGGGGTTACAATGAGCAGTTCTTC | CASSLAAGGPGGYNEQFF
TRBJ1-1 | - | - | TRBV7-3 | TGTGCCAGCAGCTCCGGACAGACACACACTGAAGCTTTCTTT | CASSSGQTHTEAFF
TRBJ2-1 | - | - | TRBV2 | TGTGCCAGCACGGGGGACAGCTCCTACAATGAGCAGTTCTTC | CASTGDSSYNEQFF
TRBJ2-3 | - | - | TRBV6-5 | TGTGCCAGCACCCTCGGGGCGACAGGTACGCAGTATTTT | CASTLGATGTQYF
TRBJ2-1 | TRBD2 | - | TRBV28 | TGTGCCAGCAGTTTATTTTCTAGCGGGAGAATGGGTGAGCAGTTCTTC | CASSLFSSGRMGEQFF
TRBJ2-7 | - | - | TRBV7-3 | TGTGCCAGCAGCTTAGCGGAGGGCTACGAGCAGTACTTC | CASSLAEGYEQYF
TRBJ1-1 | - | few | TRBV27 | TGTGCCAGCAGATTTAACCTGAACGAGGCAGGGGAAGCTTTCTTT | CASRFNLNEAGEAFF
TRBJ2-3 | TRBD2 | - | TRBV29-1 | TGCAGCGTTGAGAATCGGGGAGCGGGAGGAAGCACAGATACGCAGTATTTT | CSVENRGAGGSTDTQYF
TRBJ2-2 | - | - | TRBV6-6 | TGTGCCAGCACCGCCCGAAGGGGCGGTACCGGGGAGCTGTTTTTT | CASTARRGGTGELFF
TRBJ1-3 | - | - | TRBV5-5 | TGTGCCAGCAGCCCGAGACAGGCATCTGGAAACACCATATATTTT | CASSPRQASGNTIYF
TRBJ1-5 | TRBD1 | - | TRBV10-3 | TGTGCCATCAGTGAGTCGCAGGGGGGCAATCAGCCCCAGCATTTT | CAISESQGGNQPQHF
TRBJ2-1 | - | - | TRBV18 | TGTGCCAGCTCCCTCCCAGGGGGGAACGAGCAGTTCTTC | CASSLPGGNEQFF
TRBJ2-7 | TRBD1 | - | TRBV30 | TGTGCCTGGGGAGGACAGGGGGCTTCTCCCAGGACCTACGAGCAGTACTTC | CAWGGQGASPRTYEQYF
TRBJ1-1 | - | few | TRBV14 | TGTGCCAGCAGCCGACAGCTGAACACTGAAGCTTTCTTT | CASSRQLNTEAFF
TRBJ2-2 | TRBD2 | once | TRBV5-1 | TGCGCCAGCAGCCTCCTAATCGCGGGAGACACCGGGGAGCTGTTTTTT | CASSLLIAGDTGELFF
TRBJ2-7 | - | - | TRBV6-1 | TGTGCCAGCTGGACAAGGGGTACCTACGAGCAGTACTTC | CASWTRGTYEQYF
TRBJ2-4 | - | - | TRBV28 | TGTGCCACCCTCTTAGCAGACCGAGCCAAAAACATTCAGTACTTC | CATLLADRAKNIQYF